The 17 T cell receptor beta chains presented below share a single source sample, sequenced in a study of blood T cell repertoires in COVID-19. Profiled with immunoSEQ multiplex PCR; TCRdb holds only in-frame clones, not every one. The top ten clones hold approximately 12% of a sample with fewer than 60,000 clones, under 90% of them seen once. Sequences were obtained from peripheral blood. These receptors all come from a woman older than 75 with acute or convalescent COVID-19.

This sequence joins TRBV9 and TRBJ2-3; 13 bases are shared with TRBD2. V dropped 4 bases and J dropped 1; count of bases not matched to a gene: 3. CDR1 and CDR2 from the germline V gene are SGDLS and YYNGEE. This CDR3 spans 16 amino acids. CDR3 in DNA: TGTGCCAGCAGCCCAGGGACTAGCGGGGGCACAGATACGCAGTATTTT. This codes for CASSPGTSGGTDTQYF.

The chain employs TRBV10-3 and TRBJ2-3; maybe TRBD2 (7 bases). The V gene lost 9 bases and the J gene lost 2 bases, with 9 bases spanning the gap. CDR3 length equals 12 residues. The germline V gene has CDR1 ENHRY and CDR2 SYGVKD. CDR3 DNA: TGTGCCATTGGGGGGGCCACAGATACGCAGTATTTT. It translates to CAIGGATDTQYF.

The chain links TRBV6-5 to TRBJ1-6, with 7 positions matching TRBD1. CDR1 is MNHEY and CDR2 is SVGAGI in the germline V gene. This CDR3 is built from 14 residues. V lost 6 bases, J lost 8 bases, and 7 bases stayed unmatched. CDR3 in amino acids: CASRQQGTDSPLHF. In DNA form, the CDR3 reads TGTGCCAGCAGACAACAGGGGACGGATTCACCCCTCCACTTT.

The J gene is TRBJ2-3, the V gene TRBV12-3 or TRBV12-4; the match to TRBD2 covers 8 bases. CDR3 length: 13 residues. The V and J ends lost 7 bases and 3 bases, in that order; junction bases with no gene match: 3. CDR3 in DNA: TGTGCCAGCATTAAGCGGGAGACAGATACGCAGTATTTT. Its protein is CASIKRETDTQYF.

The gene calls are TRBV18 and TRBJ2-7; TRBD1 agrees at 10 bases. The J segment lost 6 bases and the V segment lost 2 bases, leaving 10 bases of the junction unmatched. Germline-derived CDR1 and CDR2 are KGHSH and LQKENI. The CDR3 loop spans 16 amino acids. This CDR3 is CASSPSVLTGGAEQYF. DNA for the CDR3: TGTGCCAGCTCACCATCAGTTTTGACAGGGGGCGCCGAGCAGTACTTC.

The chain uses TRBV3-1 (or the pseudogene TRBV3-2) and TRBJ2-1; 7 bases fit TRBD1. The ends lost 0 bases at V and 4 bases at J; junction bases unmatched: 6. Looked up from germline, CDR1 is LGHDT and CDR2 is YNNKEL (reference sequence). CDR3 size: 16 residues. CDR3 protein: CASSQDRDSYYNEQFF. The CDR3 region has the DNA TGTGCCAGCAGCCAAGATCGGGACAGCTATTACAATGAGCAGTTCTTC.

The chain couples TRBV5-1 to TRBJ1-1; 7 bases map to TRBD1. J was trimmed by 4 bases and V by 4 bases; bases with no gene match: 7. The CDR3 length is 14 residues. In germline, CDR1 is SGHRS, CDR2 YFSETQ. The CDR3 protein is CASSTQGSSTEAFF. The CDR3 DNA reads as TGCGCCAGCAGCACACAGGGGAGTTCCACTGAAGCTTTCTTT.

The gene calls are TRBV27 and TRBJ2-1; 11 nucleotides agree with TRBD2. CDR1 and CDR2 from the germline V gene are MNHEY and SMNVEV (reference sequence). The junction had 8 bases not matched to a gene; V was cut back by 5 bases and J by 5 bases. CDR3 length: 16 residues. The CDR3 loop is CASSKPSGGTDNEQFF. The CDR3 DNA reads TGTGCCAGCAGTAAACCTAGCGGGGGGACCGACAATGAGCAGTTCTTC.

The V call is TRBV3-1 (or the pseudogene TRBV3-2), the J call TRBJ1-1; 7 bases are shared with TRBD1. CDR1 and CDR2 from the germline V gene are LGHDT and YNNKEL (reference sequence). The CDR3 contains 11 residues. V trimming: 8 bases; J trimming: 10 bases; junction bases outside the gene matches: 7. The CDR3 nucleotides are TGTGCCAGCGGCGACCAGGGGGGAGCTTTCTTT. Translated, it gives CASGDQGGAFF.

This clone was recorded only once. This sequence joins TRBV14 and TRBJ1-6; D not certain. Trimming cost V 6 bases and J 7 bases, with 7 bases left between them. CDR3 length: 12 residues. Per the germline V gene, CDR1 is SGHDN and CDR2 is FVKESK. The CDR3 nucleotides are TGTGCCAGCAGGGAGGGAAATTCACCCCTCCACTTT. This codes for CASREGNSPLHF.

This chain joins TRBV6-6 and TRBJ2-7, with a weak D call TRBD2 (6 bases). V shed 5 bases and J shed 7 bases, with 18 bases lying between them. The germline CDR1 and CDR2 sequences are MNHNY and SVGAGI (reference sequence). The CDR3 sequence is 14 residues long. This chain's CDR3 is CASSDGPGREEQYF. CDR3 sequence (DNA): TGTGCCAGCAGTGACGGCCCGGGACGGGAGGAGCAGTACTTC.

This sequence joins TRBV10-2 and TRBJ1-5; D is possibly TRBD1 (5 bases). The CDR3 is 14 amino acids. V lost 4 bases, J lost 2 bases, and 9 bases lay in between. CDR1 and CDR2 (germline): WSHSY, SAAADI. For the CDR3, the DNA is TGCGCCAGCAGTGTAGCGGGGGGCAATCAGCCCCAGCATTTT. Translation: CASSVAGGNQPQHF.

As for this clone: Other DNA sequences in this sample translate to the same CDR3. The rearrangement links TRBV6-5 to TRBJ1-1; D uncertain. Trimming pared 6 bases from V and 4 bases from J, leaving 6 bases between. CDR3 length equals 11 residues. Germline CDR1 is MNHEY and CDR2 is SVGAGI. The CDR3 here is CASSRGTEAFF. CDR3 DNA: TGTGCCAGCAGCCGGGGCACTGAAGCTTTCTTT.

The chain carries TRBV5-4 and TRBJ2-2; a weak D match, TRBD2 (6 bases). Germline CDR1 is SGHNT and CDR2 is YYREEE (reference sequence). V lost 4 bases to trimming and J lost 2 bases, with 12 bases between them. This CDR3 has 15 residues. The CDR3: CASSAPGRNTGELFF. CDR3 coding DNA: TGTGCCAGCAGCGCCCCCGGGAGAAACACCGGGGAGCTGTTTTTT.

This chain joins TRBV19 and TRBJ1-4; D unclear. Trimming removed 4 bases at V and 15 bases at J, with 15 bases between. There are 12 residues in the CDR3. Germline values: CDR1 LNHDA, CDR2 SQIVND (reference sequence). The CDR3: CASSTRAKKVFF. CDR3 DNA sequence: TGTGCCAGTAGTACGAGGGCGAAAAAGGTGTTTTTT. Drawing the rest from reference TRBV19 and TRBJ1-4, the complete variable domain is DGGITQSPKYLFRKEGQNVTLSCEQNLNHDAMYWYRQDPGQGLRLIYYSQIVNDFQKGDIAEGYSVSREKKESFPLTVTSAQKNPTAFYLCASSTRAKKVFFGSGTQLSVL.

This chain connects TRBV7-2 to TRBJ2-2; TRBD2 might be the D (7 bases). CDR1 is SGHTA and CDR2 is FQGNSA in the germline V gene. V was shortened by 2 bases and J by 0 bases, with 13 bases between the two germline ends. CDR3 length: 17 residues. In nucleotides, the CDR3 is TGTGCCAGCAGCTTATCCGGGGGGCCTGCGAACACCGGGGAGCTGTTTTTT. Protein sequence: CASSLSGGPANTGELFF.

The genes are TRBV7-8 and TRBJ1-1, with D perhaps matching TRBD1 (6 bases). The CDR3 length is 15 residues. Germline CDR1 SGHVS, CDR2 FQNEAQ. Trimming cost V 5 bases and J 7 bases, with 20 bases left between them. CDR3 amino acids: CASSVDSLISGEAFF. The DNA for the CDR3 is TGTGCCAGCAGCGTGGACAGCTTAATTTCGGGTGAAGCTTTCTTT.